These 19 T cell receptor beta chains originate from one sample sequenced in a study of blood T cell repertoires in COVID-19. This table comes from immunoSEQ multiplex PCR, and its TCRdb copy is limited to in-frame clones, with some not included. The sample includes some 200,000 clones, around four fifths of them seen just once. Sequences were obtained from peripheral blood. All receptors come from a man in his 60s with COVID-19, enrolled during active disease.

This clone was detected once. This rearrangement joins TRBV7-2 to TRBJ1-3; no firm D call. Germline CDR1 SGHTA, CDR2 FQGNSA. Trimming removed 5 bases at V and 4 bases at J, with 6 bases between. The CDR3 consists of 12 residues. The CDR3 sequence: CASSLEGNTIYF. The CDR3 DNA sequence: TGTGCCAGCAGCCTCGAGGGAAACACCATATATTTT. The entire variable domain, with the rest obtained from reference TRBV7-2 and TRBJ1-3, is as follows: GAGVSQSPSNKVTEKGKDVELRCDPISGHTALYWYRQSLGQGLEFLIYFQGNSAPDKSGLPSDRFSAERTGGSVSTLTIQRTQQEDSAVYLCASSLEGNTIYFGEGSWLTVV.

V and J are TRBV3-1 (or the pseudogene TRBV3-2) and TRBJ1-2; D is undetermined. Per germline, CDR1 LGHDT and CDR2 YNNKEL (reference sequence). V gave up 1 base and J gave up 4 bases, with 7 bases separating them. The length of the CDR3 is 13 residues. CDR3 bases: TGTGCCAGCAGCCAAGGAGGAAGCTATGGCTACACCTTC. This translates into CASSQGGSYGYTF.

This chain uses TRBV7-9 with TRBJ1-5; 8 bases match TRBD1. This CDR3 has 19 residues. Looked up from germline, CDR1 is SEHNR and CDR2 is FQNEAQ (reference sequence). V dropped 1 base and J dropped 0; count of bases not matched to a gene: 11. CDR3 protein: CASSLGQTGEDSSNQPQHF. Written as DNA, the CDR3 is TGTGCCAGCAGCTTAGGACAGACAGGGGAAGACTCTAGCAATCAGCCCCAGCATTTT.

This chain uses TRBV7-3 with TRBJ1-1, with 10 bases matching TRBD1. The germline V gene encodes CDR1 SGHTA and CDR2 FQGTGA. Losses at the gene ends were 5 bases for V and 8 bases for J; bases not matched to a gene: 11. This CDR3 has 15 residues. Here the CDR3 DNA reads TGTGCCAGCAGCAATTACATCAGGACAGGGGGAGAAGCTTTCTTT. Translating it yields CASSNYIRTGGEAFF.

This chain connects TRBV18 to TRBJ2-2; TRBD2 is a possible D gene (5 bases). This CDR3 contains 18 residues. CDR1 and CDR2 from the germline V gene are KGHSH and LQKENI. Trimming left V 1 base short and J 3 bases short, with 18 bases between. The CDR3 here is CASSPLPHPRVHTGELFF. CDR3 bases: TGTGCCAGCTCACCACTTCCCCACCCGAGGGTACACACCGGGGAGCTGTTTTTT.

The chain links TRBV5-1 to TRBJ1-1; 9 bases match TRBD1. The CDR3 is 15 amino acids. With V trimmed by 4 bases and J by 1 base, 5 bases remained unmatched. Germline CDR1 reads SGHRS; CDR2 reads YFSETQ. Here the CDR3 reads CASSTRQGGNTEAFF. CDR3 DNA: TGCGCCAGCAGCACTCGACAGGGGGGGAACACTGAAGCTTTCTTT.

CDR3 region: CASSQGQGRETQYF. The CDR3, as DNA: TGTGCCAGCAGCCAAGGACAGGGGAGAGAGACCCAGTACTTC. The J gene is TRBJ2-5, the V gene TRBV3-1 (or the pseudogene TRBV3-2); the match to TRBD1 covers 8 bases. CDR1 is LGHDT, CDR2 YNNKEL, per germline (reference sequence). The CDR3 is 14 residues long. V lost 1 base and J lost 4; bases outside the gene matches: 2.

The rearrangement links TRBV4-3 to TRBJ1-2, with a weak D call TRBD1 (6 bases). Germline V gene sequence: CDR1 LGHNA, CDR2 YSLEER. V was clipped by 4 bases and J by 6 bases, with 12 bases between them. This CDR3 is built from 13 residues. Written as DNA, the CDR3 is TGCGCCAGCAGCCTACAACAGGGAGATGGCTACACCTTC. It specifies CASSLQQGDGYTF.

The V call is TRBV11-2, the J call TRBJ1-1, with TRBD1 matching 7 bases. Germline V gives CDR1 SGHAT, CDR2 FQNNGV. The CDR3 runs 14 residues. The ends lost 5 bases at V and 6 bases at J; junction bases unmatched: 9. This CDR3 is CASSRNAGGPEAFF. The CDR3 region has the DNA TGTGCCAGCAGCCGAAACGCAGGGGGTCCTGAAGCTTTCTTT.

The chain combines TRBV3-1 (or the pseudogene TRBV3-2) with TRBJ2-7, with 8 bases aligning to TRBD2. The CDR3 has 16 amino acids. Trimming took 0 bases from V and 1 from J; bases not matched to a gene: 5. Germline values: CDR1 LGHDT, CDR2 YNNKEL (reference sequence). The CDR3 nucleotides read TGTGCCAGCAGCCAAGATATAACTAGCGGATCCTACGAGCAGTACTTC. Encoded protein: CASSQDITSGSYEQYF.

The chain is built from TRBV28 and TRBJ1-2; TRBD1 aligns across 8 bases. V was pared by 5 bases and J by 3 bases, with 5 bases of the junction left unmatched. The CDR3 is made up of 14 amino acids. Germline values: CDR1 MDHEN, CDR2 SYDVKM. CDR3 sequence: CASSPGQDDYGYTF. DNA for the CDR3: TGTGCCAGCAGTCCGGGACAGGACGACTATGGCTACACCTTC.

The CDR3 spells CASSSGGPYSNQPQHF. CDR3 DNA: TGTGCCAGCAGCTCGGGGGGGCCTTATAGCAATCAGCCCCAGCATTTT. The chain couples TRBV7-9 to TRBJ1-5; TRBD1 might be the D (6 bases). This CDR3 contains 16 residues. The germline V gene has CDR1 SEHNR and CDR2 FQNEAQ (reference sequence). V was clipped by 4 bases and J by 0 bases, with 13 bases between them. The complete variable domain, with remaining parts taken from reference TRBV7-9 and TRBJ1-5, reads DTGVSQNPRHKITKRGQNVTFRCDPISEHNRLYWYRQTLGQGPEFLTYFQNEAQLEKSRLLSDRFSAERPKGSFSTLEIQRTEQGDSAMYLCASSSGGPYSNQPQHFGDGTRLSIL.

This rearrangement joins TRBV14 to TRBJ2-1; 8 positions agree with TRBD2. The junction had 12 bases not matched to a gene; V was cut back by 4 bases and J by 7 bases. The CDR3 loop spans 16 amino acids. The germline V gene has CDR1 SGHDN and CDR2 FVKESK. CDR3 nucleotide sequence: TGTGCCAGCAGCCTTCTCCTGGCGGGAGGCTGGAATGAGCAGTTCTTC. It yields the protein CASSLLLAGGWNEQFF.

J is TRBJ2-7 and V is TRBV6-5; no reliable D call. The V end lost 8 bases, the J end lost 2 bases, and 4 bases lay between the germline ends. This CDR3 comprises 10 residues. The germline V gene encodes CDR1 MNHEY and CDR2 SVGAGI. The chain's CDR3 is CASRAYEQYF. Written as DNA, the CDR3 is TGTGCCAGCCGGGCCTACGAGCAGTACTTC.

The genes are TRBV10-3 and TRBJ1-3; 7 bases line up with TRBD1. The J segment lost 3 bases and the V segment lost 6 bases, leaving 5 bases of the junction unmatched. The CDR3 has 14 residues. Per the germline V gene, CDR1 is ENHRY and CDR2 is SYGVKD. The CDR3 DNA follows: TGTGCCATCAGCGAAGGGGACAGTGGAAACACCATATATTTT. It encodes CAISEGDSGNTIYF.

This clone has just a few counts. The rearrangement uses TRBV7-6 and TRBJ1-4; 9 positions match TRBD1. The CDR3 contains 16 residues. Trimming took 1 base from V and 8 from J; bases not matched to a gene: 8. Germline-derived CDR1 and CDR2 are SGHVS and FNYEAQ. The CDR3 DNA follows: TGTGCCAGCAGCTTAGAACAGGGGGCCGTTAGGGAAAAACTGTTTTTT. The encoded protein is CASSLEQGAVREKLFF.

J is TRBJ2-1 and V is TRBV5-4, with TRBD2 matching 10 bases. Germline V gene data show CDR1 as SGHNT and CDR2 as YYREEE (reference sequence). V was pared by 5 bases and J by 6 bases, with 8 bases of the junction left unmatched. The CDR3 consists of 15 residues. CDR3 region: CASRPTSGIFNEQFF. CDR3 DNA sequence: TGTGCCAGCAGGCCTACTAGCGGGATTTTCAATGAGCAGTTCTTC. The whole variable domain, filled in from reference TRBV5-4 and TRBJ2-1, reads ETGVTQSPTHLIKTRGQQVTLRCSSQSGHNTVSWYQQALGQGPQFIFQYYREEENGRGNFPPRFSGLQFPNYSSELNVNALELDDSALYLCASRPTSGIFNEQFFGPGTRLTVL.

The V call is TRBV5-6, the J call TRBJ2-7; D gene unclear. Between the trimmed V and J ends, which lost 3 bases and 0 bases, there was a span of 10 bases. The CDR3 runs to 14 residues. The germline gives CDR1 SGHDT, CDR2 YYEEEE. The CDR3 loop is CASSSRDNSYEQYF. The CDR3 bases are TGTGCCAGCAGCTCGAGAGATAACTCCTACGAGCAGTACTTC.

The chain employs TRBV27 and TRBJ2-1, with 9 positions matching TRBD2. The J segment lost 3 bases and the V segment lost 7 bases, leaving 7 bases of the junction unmatched. Per germline, CDR1 MNHEY and CDR2 SMNVEV (reference sequence). The length of the CDR3 is 15 residues. CDR3 loop: CASKRASGNYNEQFF. The CDR3 DNA sequence: TGTGCCAGCAAGAGGGCTAGCGGGAACTACAATGAGCAGTTCTTC.